This TCR beta chain was recovered during a study of blood T cell repertoires in COVID-19. Study summary: The United States, Italy and Spain supplied acute and convalescent COVID-19 samples. The analysed material was cDNA or gDNA that came from T cells, B-cell-depleted T cells, or PBMCs.

This clone was picked up one time. Per the original methods: Scientists estimated how many nucleated cells there were by amplifying reference gene primers. TCRdb's copy holds only in-frame clones and misses some; the assay was immunoSEQ multiplex PCR. For V, J and clone size, that table is used; D and trimming come from the DNA. The table lists 100,000 to 150,000 clones, around 85% of them singletons, with roughly 15% in the top ten. Seattle patients were enrolled while actively infected and followed longitudinally. This CDR3 is 15 amino acids long. V shed 0 bases and J shed 7 bases, with 15 bases lying between them. Germline CDR1 MNHEY, CDR2 SVGAGI.

Sequences were obtained from peripheral blood. The gene calls are TRBV6-5 and TRBJ1-2, with D maybe TRBD1 (5 bases). The TCR was taken from a man aged 25-40 years with COVID-19, enrolled during active disease. CDR3 protein: CASSYSGGTGGGYTF. In DNA, the CDR3 is TGTGCCAGCAGTTACTCAGGTGGCACGGGGGGTGGCTACACCTTC.